A single sample is the source of the 32 T cell receptor beta chains below, sequenced in a study of shared clonotypes between healthy human individuals. Sequencing was performed with immunoSEQ multiplex PCR; in TCRdb, only in-frame clones are kept and a portion is missing. Among about 1 million clones listed, about 74% were seen once. Specimen: memory CD4+ T cells sorted from blood. Subset described: CD45RA-negative fraction. These receptor sequences come from a man between 18 and 35 years old in good health.

The gene calls are TRBV7-9 and TRBJ1-2; unclear D gene. V gave up 5 bases and J gave up 0 bases, with 10 bases separating them. Germline lookup yields CDR1 SEHNR and CDR2 FQNEAQ (reference sequence). The CDR3 runs to 14 residues. CDR3 loop: CASSPDGTNYGYTF. Written as DNA, the CDR3 is TGTGCCAGCAGCCCGGACGGGACTAACTATGGCTACACCTTC.

At least ten counts were recorded for this clone. This rearrangement joins TRBV7-6 to TRBJ2-1; 15 bases agree with TRBD2. CDR1 is SGHVS, CDR2 FNYEAQ, per germline. The CDR3 extends over 15 amino acids. With 4 bases clipped from V and 10 bases from J, the junction kept 5 bases outside the gene matches. The DNA of the CDR3 is TGTGCCAGCAGCTCCGGGACTAGCGGGAGGATGGAGCAGTTCTTC. This codes for CASSSGTSGRMEQFF.

In its sample, this clone was seen a few times. V is TRBV27 and J is TRBJ1-1; D is unclear. Trimming cost V 5 bases and J 4 bases, with 11 bases left between them. CDR3 length: 13 residues. Germline V gives CDR1 MNHEY, CDR2 SMNVEV (reference sequence). This CDR3 is CASSQREGTEAFF. CDR3 bases: TGTGCCAGCAGTCAAAGGGAGGGCACTGAAGCTTTCTTT.

This clone showed up many times. The J gene is TRBJ1-2, the V gene TRBV27; D is unclear. From germline, CDR1 is MNHEY and CDR2 SMNVEV (reference sequence). Trimming took off 5 bases at V and 4 bases at J, with 17 bases between the two ends. The CDR3 sequence is 15 residues long. The CDR3 coding sequence is TGTGCCAGCAGTCTGACCTCCCGGGTCGTCTATGGCTACACCTTC. Encoded protein: CASSLTSRVVYGYTF.

Concerning this clone: The sample contains more than one DNA sequence encoding this CDR3. The chain has TRBV20-1 and TRBJ2-7, with 7 bases that match TRBD1. The germline gives CDR1 DFQATT, CDR2 SNEGSKA (reference sequence). The length of the CDR3 is 11 residues. With 3 bases clipped from V and 6 bases from J, the junction kept 2 bases outside the gene matches. CDR3 sequence (DNA): TGCAGTGCTAGGACAGGGAGCGAGCAGTACTTC. Its translation: CSARTGSEQYF.

The chain's CDR3 is CASSPRQGWYEQYF. The CDR3 DNA reads TGTGCCAGTAGTCCGCGACAGGGCTGGTACGAGCAGTACTTC. The V call is TRBV19, the J call TRBJ2-7; 7 positions match TRBD1. The CDR3 is made up of 14 amino acids. From germline, CDR1 is LNHDA and CDR2 SQIVND (reference sequence). The V and J ends lost 5 bases and 4 bases, in that order; junction bases with no gene match: 8.

This rearrangement joins TRBV7-2 to TRBJ2-5; 7 positions agree with TRBD1. V trimming: 5 bases; J trimming: 5 bases; junction bases outside the gene matches: 8. The CDR3 is made up of 14 amino acids. Germline-derived CDR1 and CDR2 are SGHTA and FQGNSA. The CDR3 DNA reads as TGTGCCAGCAGCCCCCGGACAGGCCTGGAGACCCAGTACTTC. Translating it yields CASSPRTGLETQYF.

The genes are TRBV28 and TRBJ2-7; TRBD2 might be the D (6 bases). The CDR3 runs 11 residues. Germline CDR1 is MDHEN and CDR2 is SYDVKM. V dropped 6 bases and J dropped 7 bases, with 10 bases sitting between them. The CDR3 DNA is TGTGCCAGCAGCACCGGGAGAGAGCAGTACTTC. Translating gives CASSTGREQYF. Combining the CDR3 with reference TRBV28 and TRBJ2-7 gives the whole variable domain DVKVTQSSRYLVKRTGEKVFLECVQDMDHENMFWYRQDPGLGLRLIYFSYDVKMKEKGDIPEGYSVSREKKERFSLILESASTNQTSMYLCASSTGREQYFGPGTRLTVT.

The V and J genes are TRBV5-1 and TRBJ1-5; maybe TRBD1 (5 bases). The CDR3 has 16 residues. CDR1 and CDR2 (germline): SGHRS, YFSETQ. The V gene lost 0 bases and the J gene lost 0 bases, with 10 bases spanning the gap. The CDR3 loop reads CASSLAGANSNQPQHF. The CDR3 DNA is TGCGCCAGCAGCTTGGCCGGGGCAAATAGCAATCAGCCCCAGCATTTT. Supplemented by reference TRBV5-1 and TRBJ1-5, the full variable domain reads KAGVTQTPRYLIKTRGQQVTLSCSPISGHRSVSWYQQTPGQGLQFLFEYFSETQRNKGNFPGRFSGRQFSNSRSEMNVSTLELGDSALYLCASSLAGANSNQPQHFGDGTRLSIL.

The chain carries TRBV5-5 and TRBJ2-5; no clear D gene. The CDR3 is 16 amino acids. Germline values: CDR1 SGHKS, CDR2 YYEKEE (reference sequence). The V end lost 4 bases, the J end lost 3 bases, and 19 bases lay between the germline ends. The CDR3 DNA is TGTGCCAGCAGCCGCCTAAGCGTGGCGTGGGAAGAGACCCAGTACTTC. This gives the protein CASSRLSVAWEETQYF.

This chain uses TRBV30 with TRBJ2-6, with TRBD1 identical over 9 bases. The CDR3 extends over 15 amino acids. Germline-derived CDR1 and CDR2 are GTSNPN and SVGIG (reference sequence). Trimming cost V 5 bases and J 2 bases; bases outside gene matches: 4. As DNA, the CDR3 is TGTGCCTGGGGGACAGGGCGACCTGGGGCCAACGTCCTGACTTTC. Translation gives CAWGTGRPGANVLTF. The whole variable domain, filled in from reference TRBV30 and TRBJ2-6, reads SQTIHQWPATLVQPVGSPLSLECTVEGTSNPNLYWYRQAAGRGLQLLFYSVGIGQISSEVPQNLSASRPQDRQFILSSKKLLLSDSGFYLCAWGTGRPGANVLTFGAGSRLTVL.

The V gene is TRBV6-6, the J gene TRBJ1-2; a possible D gene is TRBD1 (5 bases). This CDR3 has 12 amino acids. CDR1 and CDR2 from the germline V gene are MNHNY and SVGAGI (reference sequence). V lost 6 bases and J 4 bases, leaving 9 bases between the germline ends. The CDR3 here is CASRQDSYGYTF. As DNA, the CDR3 is TGTGCCAGCAGACAGGATTCCTATGGCTACACCTTC.

This clone was seen many times. This sequence joins TRBV2 and TRBJ2-5, with D perhaps TRBD1 (6 bases). The CDR3 loop spans 15 amino acids. CDR1 SNHLY and CDR2 FYNNEI come from the germline V gene. V shed 3 bases and J shed 4 bases, with 15 bases lying between them. CDR3 nucleotides: TGTGCCAGCAGTGATCAAAGGGGGTGGAGAGAGACCCAGTACTTC. It codes for CASSDQRGWRETQYF.

The rearrangement links TRBV9 to TRBJ1-3, with a tentative D call TRBD1 (6 bases). The CDR3 length is 16 residues. V lost 0 bases and J 1 base, leaving 11 bases between the germline ends. CDR1 is SGDLS, CDR2 YYNGEE, per germline. CDR3 residues: CASSVGSQGSGNTIYF. In DNA, the CDR3 is TGTGCCAGCAGCGTAGGTTCCCAGGGGTCTGGAAACACCATATATTTT. The full variable domain, in which reference TRBV9 and TRBJ1-3 provide the parts outside the CDR3, is DSGVTQTPKHLITATGQRVTLRCSPRSGDLSVYWYQQSLDQGLQFLIQYYNGEERAKGNILERFSAQQFPDLHSELNLSSLELGDSALYFCASSVGSQGSGNTIYFGEGSWLTVV.

The chain couples TRBV6-5 to TRBJ1-1, with a weak D call TRBD1 (6 bases). The germline gives CDR1 MNHEY, CDR2 SVGAGI. CDR3 size: 14 residues. Trimming removed 8 bases at V and 4 bases at J, with 17 bases between. In nucleotides, the CDR3 is TGTGCCAGCCTCCCGGGGGGCCGGGGCACTGAAGCTTTCTTT. Its translation: CASLPGGRGTEAFF.

The CDR3 region is CASRMDRLNTEAFF. The CDR3 DNA is TGCGCCAGCAGGATGGACAGGTTGAACACTGAAGCTTTCTTT. The chain has TRBV5-1 and TRBJ1-1, with TRBD1 matching over 7 bases. The trim removed 5 bases at V and 0 bases at J, leaving 4 bases unmatched. This CDR3 has 14 residues. The germline V gene has CDR1 SGHRS and CDR2 YFSETQ.

Notes on this clone: The sample holds other DNA sequences that translate to the same CDR3. This chain links TRBV5-1 with TRBJ2-2; TRBD1 agrees at 7 bases. Trimming took 2 bases from V and 3 from J; bases not matched to a gene: 1. This CDR3 has 14 residues. The germline V gene has CDR1 SGHRS and CDR2 YFSETQ. This chain's CDR3 is CASSLTGDTGELFF. CDR3 coding DNA: TGCGCCAGCAGCTTAACAGGGGACACCGGGGAGCTGTTTTTT. Full variable domain (remainder filled in from reference TRBV5-1 and TRBJ2-2): KAGVTQTPRYLIKTRGQQVTLSCSPISGHRSVSWYQQTPGQGLQFLFEYFSETQRNKGNFPGRFSGRQFSNSRSEMNVSTLELGDSALYLCASSLTGDTGELFFGEGSRLTVL.

V is TRBV5-1 and J is TRBJ1-1, with 7 positions matching TRBD1. Germline V gene data show CDR1 as SGHRS and CDR2 as YFSETQ. Trimming took 1 base from V and 4 from J; bases not matched to a gene: 4. The CDR3 runs to 14 residues. DNA for the CDR3: TGCGCCAGCAGCTTGACAGGGGAGCGCACTGAAGCTTTCTTT. Amino acid sequence: CASSLTGERTEAFF.

This clone occurred once. This chain links TRBV30 with TRBJ1-6, with TRBD1 as a possible D gene (5 bases). The V end was cut by 5 bases, the J end by 2 bases, with 7 bases between. The V gene's germline CDR1 is GTSNPN and CDR2 SVGIG (reference sequence). The CDR3 covers 13 residues. CDR3: CAWGGAYNSPLHF. The CDR3 region has the DNA TGTGCCTGGGGGGGGGCCTATAATTCACCCCTCCACTTT.

This clone came up a few times. The chain joins TRBV9 to TRBJ2-5; no reliable D call. The germline V gene has CDR1 SGDLS and CDR2 YYNGEE. This CDR3 spans 14 amino acids. Trimming removed 0 bases from V and 4 bases from J, with 10 bases in between. DNA for the CDR3: TGTGCCAGCAGCGTAGTTGGCGTGGCAGAGACCCAGTACTTC. Residues: CASSVVGVAETQYF.

This clone was found once. The chain couples TRBV2 to TRBJ1-2; TRBD1 agrees at 10 bases. V lost 6 bases, J lost 7 bases, and 5 bases stayed unmatched. CDR3 size: 13 residues. Germline CDR1 reads SNHLY; CDR2 reads FYNNEI. CDR3 DNA sequence: TGTGCCAGCAGGCCGACAGGGGGCGGTGGCTACACCTTC. Its translation is CASRPTGGGGYTF.

The chain is built from TRBV5-8 and TRBJ2-2; D is ambiguous. Germline values: CDR1 SGHTS, CDR2 YDEGEE. V lost 1 base and J 4 bases, leaving 11 bases between the germline ends. The CDR3 length is 15 residues. The CDR3 spells CASSLFWVGTGELFF. As DNA, the CDR3 is TGTGCCAGCAGCTTGTTCTGGGTTGGCACCGGGGAGCTGTTTTTT.

The chain has TRBV6-6 and TRBJ2-2; 10 bases agree with TRBD2. J was trimmed by 1 base and V by 6 bases; bases with no gene match: 5. CDR1 and CDR2 (germline): MNHNY, SVGAGI (reference sequence). CDR3 length: 16 amino acids. Here the CDR3 reads CASSPSGGKNTGELFF. The CDR3 nucleotides read TGTGCCAGCAGCCCTAGCGGGGGAAAGAACACCGGGGAGCTGTTTTTT.

The V call is TRBV11-2, the J call TRBJ2-5; the match to TRBD1 covers 9 bases. TRBJ2-7 matches the DNA end more closely, so the J call is doubtful. The CDR3 is made up of 15 amino acids. Germline V gene lookup returns CDR1 SGHAT and CDR2 FQNNGV. The chain's CDR3 is CASSLGGTGLYEQYF. The CDR3 DNA reads TGTGCCAGCAGCCTGGGCGGGACAGGGCTTTACGAGCAGTACTTC.

The rearrangement uses TRBV10-3 and TRBJ1-5; perhaps TRBD1 as D (5 bases). Germline CDR1 ENHRY, CDR2 SYGVKD. There are 15 residues in the CDR3. V was clipped by 0 bases and J by 4 bases, with 10 bases between them. CDR3 residues: CAISESTSGNQPQHF. The CDR3 DNA sequence: TGTGCCATCAGTGAGTCGACGTCAGGGAATCAGCCCCAGCATTTT.

The CDR3 region is CASSPGRMYNEQFF. The DNA for the CDR3 is TGTGCCAGCAGCCCGGGACGGATGTACAATGAGCAGTTCTTC. The rearrangement joins TRBV7-2 to TRBJ2-1, with D perhaps assigned TRBD1 or TRBD2 (5 bases each). Germline CDR1 reads SGHTA; CDR2 reads FQGNSA. The CDR3 is 14 residues long. The V end was cut by 5 bases, the J end by 4 bases, with 12 bases between.

The chain is built from TRBV10-3 and TRBJ1-3; TRBD1 agrees at 7 bases. Germline-derived CDR1 and CDR2 are ENHRY and SYGVKD. The CDR3 consists of 15 residues. J gave up 0 bases and V 5 bases, and 4 bases lay outside the gene matches. Here the CDR3 reads CAISPTGTSGNTIYF. CDR3 nucleotides: TGTGCCATCAGTCCGACAGGGACCTCTGGAAACACCATATATTTT.

A remark on this clone: Possible read error: a much larger clone is one base away. Other DNA sequences from this sample encode an identical CDR3 as well. This chain links TRBV10-3 with TRBJ2-7, with D uncertain. V lost 0 bases, J lost 3 bases, and 3 bases lay in between. In germline, CDR1 is ENHRY, CDR2 SYGVKD. This CDR3 region has 12 residues. The CDR3 loop is CAISESNYEQYF. CDR3 in DNA: TGTGCCATCAGTGAGTCAAACTACGAGCAGTACTTC.

The V and J genes are TRBV7-2 and TRBJ1-1, with 8 bases fitting TRBD1. V lost 4 bases, J lost 1 base, and 5 bases stayed unmatched. The CDR3 contains 15 residues. Germline CDR1 SGHTA, CDR2 FQGNSA. In nucleotides, the CDR3 is TGTGCCAGCAGCTCCTACAGGGGGGCGAACACTGAAGCTTTCTTT. Amino acids: CASSSYRGANTEAFF.

This clone was observed a single time. The chain is built from TRBV6-1 and TRBJ2-1; D is ambiguous. The germline V gene has CDR1 MNHNS and CDR2 SASEGT. Trimming left V 5 bases short and J 9 bases short, with 8 bases between. The CDR3 has 11 residues. Here the CDR3 DNA reads TGTGCCAGCAGTCGGGTACTTGAGCAGTTCTTC. This codes for CASSRVLEQFF.

The chain couples TRBV7-9 to TRBJ2-7; D remains unclear. Trimming removed 5 bases at V and 9 bases at J, with 11 bases between. Germline V gene sequence: CDR1 SEHNR, CDR2 FQNEAQ (reference sequence). The CDR3 covers 11 residues. CDR3 in amino acids: CASSTRTVQYF. The DNA for the CDR3 is TGTGCCAGCAGCACCCGAACCGTGCAGTACTTC.

This chain links TRBV7-6 with TRBJ1-4; 8 bases match TRBD1. The CDR3 length is 15 residues. J gave up 7 bases and V 5 bases, and 9 bases lay outside the gene matches. The germline V gene encodes CDR1 SGHVS and CDR2 FNYEAQ. The CDR3 spells CASSPGQGGVEKLFF. The CDR3 nucleotides read TGTGCCAGCAGCCCCGGACAGGGTGGAGTTGAAAAACTGTTTTTT.